This T cell receptor beta chain comes out of a study of OX40 agonist ivuxolimab in advanced cancers. Overall study context: At approximately 80% male, the cohort had a mean age of 60 years, ranging from roughly 20 to 79. Patients with prior anti-PD-1, anti-PD-L1 or anti-CTLA-4 therapy were eligible; 40% had some. The study's findings and limits: Also showing low normalized T-cell clonal expansion were some of the nonresponders.

TCRdb's copy holds only in-frame clones and misses some; the assay was immunoSEQ multiplex PCR. This sample has tens of thousands of clones; roughly 84% occur once, and the top ten carry more than 3.5%. The CDR3 spans 12 residues. V was pared by 4 bases and J by 7 bases, with 1 base of the junction left unmatched. Germline CDR1 is GTSNPN and CDR2 is SVGIG (reference sequence). Turning to this clone: Its antigen remains unidentified.

The timepoints at which blood was sampled were baseline, cycle 4 day 1, and cycle 7 day 1. The sample here was CD4+ or CD8+ T cells sorted from blood, taken in a trial of the OX40 agonist ivuxolimab. The chain has TRBV30 and TRBJ2-1, with TRBD2 matching 10 bases. The clonotype was recovered from an adult with an advanced solid tumor such as melanoma, head and neck, liver or kidney cancer. DNA for the CDR3: TGTGCCTGGACTAGCGGGGGTAATGAGCAGTTCTTC. Its protein product is CAWTSGGNEQFF.